This is a list of T cell receptor beta chains from one sample in a study of identical twins. TCRdb redid the calling of the 5' RACE reads with MiXCR, one entry per CDR3 protein. The sample includes 200,000 to 250,000 distinct CDR3 sequences, around 15% seen only once; the top ten take approximately 8.8%. Sequencing was performed on memory (CD45RO+) T cells sorted from blood. Receptors originate from a woman aged 18-30 years in good health. Each CDR3 is given with its conserved first and last residue. D genes are given only for firm matches. Size is stated for part of the rows, as once, few or many counts, or as a class when the clone is expanded.

d_call cdr3_length clone_size j_call v_call cdr3_aa cdr3_nt
TRBD2 18 few TRBJ2-3 TRBV11-2 CASSLLASGGRETDTQYF TGTGCCAGCAGCTTATTGGCTAGCGGGGGGCGTGAAACAGATACGCAGTATTTT
TRBD2 14 many TRBJ2-3 TRBV24-1 CATSDGGITDTQYF TGTGCCACCAGTGACGGGGGGATCACAGATACGCAGTATTTT
NA 14 few TRBJ2-2 TRBV9 CASSAGHPTGELFF TGTGCCAGCAGCGCGGGACATCCCACCGGGGAGCTGTTTTTT
TRBD1 15 many TRBJ1-1 TRBV7-2 CASTRGRGRETEAFF TGTGCCAGCACCCGCGGCAGGGGGCGCGAAACTGAAGCTTTCTTT
TRBD2 14 NA TRBJ2-7 TRBV28 CASIAGTSGYEQYF TGTGCCAGCATCGCTGGGACTAGCGGCTACGAGCAGTACTTC
NA 14 NA TRBJ2-7 TRBV20-1 CSAGAPRGGHEQYF TGCAGTGCTGGGGCACCCCGGGGCGGCCACGAGCAGTACTTC
TRBD2 15 NA TRBJ2-3 TRBV9 CASSVSAGRTDTQYF TGTGCCAGCAGCGTATCAGCGGGAAGGACGGATACGCAGTATTTT
NA 16 few TRBJ2-1 TRBV5-4 CASSSGGPASYNEQFF TGTGCCAGCAGCTCGGGGGGCCCCGCTTCCTACAATGAGCAGTTCTTC
NA 14 NA TRBJ2-7 TRBV5-1 CASGHQGASYEQYF TGCGCCAGTGGCCACCAAGGCGCCTCCTACGAGCAGTACTTC
TRBD2 14 NA TRBJ2-3 TRBV5-1 CASSSPSGADTQYF TGCGCCAGCAGCTCGCCTAGCGGGGCAGATACGCAGTATTTT
NA 15 NA TRBJ2-4 TRBV20-1 CSASLRQAARGGQYF TGCAGTGCTAGTTTGAGGCAGGCGGCCCGGGGTGGTCAGTACTTC
TRBD1 13 NA TRBJ2-3 TRBV19 CASSMTGPDTQYF TGTGCCAGTAGTATGACAGGGCCAGATACGCAGTATTTT
TRBD1 15 NA TRBJ1-5 TRBV20-1 CSAQSSTGSNQPQHF TGCAGTGCTCAATCCTCGACAGGGTCTAATCAGCCCCAGCATTTT
NA 16 many TRBJ1-1 TRBV5-6 CASSRFELGANTEAFF TGTGCCAGCAGCCGGTTCGAGTTGGGGGCGAACACTGAAGCTTTCTTT
NA 14 NA TRBJ2-5 TRBV29-1 CSFPARDSKETQYF TGCAGCTTTCCCGCCCGAGACAGTAAAGAGACCCAGTACTTC
TRBD2 17 few TRBJ2-3 TRBV20-1 CSASWASGRTSTDTQYF TGCAGTGCTAGTTGGGCTAGCGGGAGGACTAGCACAGATACGCAGTATTTT
NA 14 few TRBJ1-5 TRBV20-1 CSASNPNSNQPQHF TGCAGTGCTTCCAATCCTAATAGCAATCAGCCCCAGCATTTT
NA 15 many TRBJ2-1 TRBV12-3/TRBV12-4 CASSLGSGGVNEQFF TGTGCCAGCAGTTTAGGTAGCGGAGGCGTCAATGAGCAGTTCTTC
NA 14 NA TRBJ2-2 TRBV20-1 CSARQGANTGELFF TGCAGTGCCAGGCAGGGAGCGAACACCGGGGAGCTGTTTTTT
NA 15 few TRBJ2-2 TRBV7-2 CASSLRTGYTGELFF TGTGCCAGCAGCTTACGCACAGGTTACACCGGGGAGCTGTTTTTT
NA 14 many TRBJ2-1 TRBV7-2 CASSLGGTYNEQFF TGTGCCAGCAGCTTAGGGGGAACATACAATGAGCAGTTCTTC
NA 14 few TRBJ2-2 TRBV5-1 CASSPEMGQGELFF TGCGCCAGCAGCCCAGAGATGGGGCAAGGGGAGCTGTTTTTT
TRBD1 16 few TRBJ2-1 TRBV9 CASSLKGTGLLNEQFF TGTGCCAGCAGCTTGAAAGGGACAGGGTTATTGAATGAGCAGTTCTTC
TRBD2 13 many TRBJ2-1 TRBV20-1 CSFVTGGDYEQFF TGCTCCTTCGTCACGGGAGGGGACTATGAGCAGTTCTTC
NA 15 NA TRBJ2-3 TRBV14 CASSQGRYLGDTQYF TGTGCCAGCAGCCAAGGCCGCTACCTAGGGGATACGCAGTATTTT
NA 16 NA TRBJ2-3 TRBV24-1 CATSEGTSLRHDTQYF TGTGCCACCAGTGAGGGGACTTCCCTCCGGCATGATACGCAGTATTTT